The 31 T cell receptor beta chains presented below share a single source sample, sequenced in a study of shared clonotypes between healthy human individuals. Sequenced by immunoSEQ multiplex PCR; TCRdb stores in-frame clones only, minus some. Here the sample spans about 710,000 clones, 72% being singletons. The sequencing sample was made of memory CD4+ T cells sorted from blood. Documented subset: CD45RA-negative fraction. All receptors derive from a woman aged 25 to 39 in good health.

The gene calls are TRBV5-6 and TRBJ1-5; TRBD1 aligns across 7 bases. CDR1 is SGHDT, CDR2 YYEEEE, per germline. The CDR3 totals 14 residues. Losses at the gene ends were 3 bases for V and 8 bases for J; bases not matched to a gene: 8. As DNA, the CDR3 is TGTGCCAGCAGCTGGACAGGAGCGATGGAGCCCCAGCATTTT. This gives the protein CASSWTGAMEPQHF.

This clone is a singleton in its sample. The rearrangement links TRBV6-6 to TRBJ2-3, with 7 bases fitting TRBD1. Per the germline V gene, CDR1 is MNHNY and CDR2 is SVGAGI (reference sequence). This CDR3 contains 15 residues. V was clipped by 6 bases and J by 6 bases; unmatched bases: 12. The CDR3 loop is CASRPGTVFGDTQYF. The CDR3 DNA reads as TGTGCCAGCAGGCCAGGGACAGTATTCGGCGATACGCAGTATTTT.

This clone turned up a few times. The V and J genes are TRBV25-1 and TRBJ2-2, with no clear D. The CDR3 covers 14 residues. The germline CDR1 and CDR2 sequences are MGHDK and SYGVNS. Trimming shortened V by 4 bases and J by 8 bases, and 14 bases separated the two germline ends. DNA of the CDR3: TGTGCCAGCAGTGCGCACTCTCCCACGGGGGAGCTGTTTTTT. Translation: CASSAHSPTGELFF.

The genes are TRBV28 and TRBJ2-5; D is uncertain. Trimming removed 2 bases from V and 1 base from J, with 8 bases in between. Germline-derived CDR1 and CDR2 are MDHEN and SYDVKM. There are 14 residues in the CDR3. CDR3 sequence (DNA): TGTGCCAGCAGTTTAGGCGCTCGCCAAGAGACCCAGTACTTC. It encodes CASSLGARQETQYF. The variable domain in full, completed from reference TRBV28 and TRBJ2-5, reads DVKVTQSSRYLVKRTGEKVFLECVQDMDHENMFWYRQDPGLGLRLIYFSYDVKMKEKGDIPEGYSVSREKKERFSLILESASTNQTSMYLCASSLGARQETQYFGPGTRLLVL.

The chain carries TRBV28 and TRBJ2-3, with TRBD1 as a possible D gene (6 bases). The CDR3 runs to 14 residues. Germline CDR1 reads MDHEN; CDR2 reads SYDVKM. Trimming shortened V by 8 bases and J by 4 bases, and 16 bases separated the two germline ends. The CDR3 DNA reads as TGTGCCAGCCGGCCCCCAGGGGTCGCAGATACGCAGTATTTT. This gives the protein CASRPPGVADTQYF.

The rearrangement joins TRBV18 to TRBJ2-7; possibly TRBD2 for D (6 bases). This CDR3 has 13 residues. With 3 bases removed from V and 6 bases from J, the gap between germline ends came to 12 bases. Looked up from germline, CDR1 is KGHSH and CDR2 is LQKENI. The CDR3 here is CASSPPGVTEQYF. The DNA of the CDR3 is TGTGCCAGCTCACCCCCGGGAGTCACCGAGCAGTACTTC.

This chain joins TRBV7-9 and TRBJ2-1, with D unresolved. V gave up 6 bases and J gave up 7 bases, with 7 bases separating them. Germline-derived CDR1 and CDR2 are SEHNR and FQNEAQ (reference sequence). The CDR3 loop spans 11 amino acids. CDR3 loop: CASRGLNEQFF. The CDR3, as DNA: TGTGCCAGCAGGGGATTGAATGAGCAGTTCTTC.

About this clone: A clone one base away is much larger, so this may be a read error. In the same sample, other DNA sequences code for this CDR3. This chain uses TRBV6-1 with TRBJ1-2; unclear D gene. Germline loops: CDR1 MNHNS, CDR2 SASEGT. This CDR3 has 12 amino acids. V shed 2 bases and J shed 3 bases, with 4 bases lying between them. This CDR3 is CASSELDYGYTF. The CDR3 DNA reads as TGTGCCAGCAGTGAACTAGACTATGGCTACACCTTC.

The table lists this clone with a few counts. This sample also contains other DNA sequences that code for the same CDR3. J is TRBJ1-4 and V is TRBV4-1; 9 bases match TRBD1. Per germline, CDR1 MGHRA and CDR2 YSYEKL. Germline trimming cut 4 bases from V and 7 bases from J; bases unmatched to any gene: 10. The CDR3 contains 16 residues. CDR3 in DNA: TGCGCCAGCAGCCCAAGGCCAGGACAGGGGTCTGAAAAACTGTTTTTT. Translating it yields CASSPRPGQGSEKLFF.

This chain links TRBV6-1 with TRBJ1-2; 7 bases line up with TRBD1. V was pared by 8 bases and J by 3 bases, with 9 bases of the junction left unmatched. Germline values: CDR1 MNHNS, CDR2 SASEGT. CDR3 length equals 14 residues. DNA of the CDR3: TGTGCCAGCCGACAGGGTTTGTTGGACTATGGCTACACCTTC. Encoded protein: CASRQGLLDYGYTF.

This chain joins TRBV21-1 and TRBJ2-7; the D call in the table, TRBD2, was not verified against the DNA. TRBV21-1 counts as a pseudogene. The CDR3 is made up of 16 amino acids. CDR3 region: CASSQRARPTSYEQYF. The CDR3 DNA follows: TGTGCCAGCAGCCAGCGGGCCAGGCCTACCTCCTACGAGCAGTACTTC.

This clone was observed a single time. The chain is built from TRBV25-1 and TRBJ2-7, with D possibly being TRBD1 (6 bases). Trimming removed 5 bases from V and 4 bases from J, with 18 bases in between. The germline V gene has CDR1 MGHDK and CDR2 SYGVNS. CDR3 length: 15 amino acids. CDR3 bases: TGTGCCAGCAGTTCTCTAGGGGGTACGGGTTACGAGCAGTACTTC. Translating it yields CASSSLGGTGYEQYF.

This clone was observed many times. The chain has TRBV5-1 and TRBJ2-7, with D maybe TRBD2 (5 bases). The V end lost 0 bases, the J end lost 2 bases, and 12 bases lay between the germline ends. The length of the CDR3 is 15 residues. Germline lookup yields CDR1 SGHRS and CDR2 YFSETQ. CDR3 nucleotides: TGCGCCAGCAGCTTGGTTTTGGGAGAAGCCTACGAGCAGTACTTC. Its translation: CASSLVLGEAYEQYF.

V and J are TRBV5-1 and TRBJ2-7; 9 bases line up with TRBD1. V lost 3 bases and J lost 4; bases outside the gene matches: 11. CDR1 SGHRS and CDR2 YFSETQ come from the germline V gene. The CDR3 totals 16 residues. The CDR3 protein is CASSSGRDRASYEQYF. The DNA of the CDR3 is TGCGCCAGCAGCTCCGGGCGGGACAGGGCATCGTACGAGCAGTACTTC.

This clone was picked up a small number of times. The chain employs TRBV4-1 and TRBJ1-4; D not certain. The CDR3 contains 14 residues. Germline values: CDR1 MGHRA, CDR2 YSYEKL. Between the trimmed V and J ends, which lost 3 bases and 8 bases, there was a span of 13 bases. The CDR3 loop is CASSQDYKGEKLFF. CDR3 in DNA: TGCGCCAGCAGCCAGGACTATAAAGGAGAAAAACTGTTTTTT.

This chain joins TRBV5-6 and TRBJ2-4; possible D gene TRBD2, 5 bases. This CDR3 has 16 residues. The germline V gene has CDR1 SGHDT and CDR2 YYEEEE. Deletions cut 4 bases from V and 1 base from J, with 15 bases between. Here the CDR3 DNA reads TGTGCCAGCAGCCGGTACGCGGGCGGGGCCAAAAACATTCAGTACTTC. Its translation is CASSRYAGGAKNIQYF. Complete variable domain (other parts from reference TRBV5-6 and TRBJ2-4): DAGVTQSPTHLIKTRGQQVTLRCSPKSGHDTVSWYQQALGQGPQFIFQYYEEEERQRGNFPDRFSGHQFPNYSSELNVNALLLGDSALYLCASSRYAGGAKNIQYFGAGTRLSVL.

The chain is built from TRBV28 and TRBJ1-2, with TRBD1 as a possible D gene (5 bases). The CDR3 runs to 16 residues. CDR1 is MDHEN and CDR2 is SYDVKM in the germline V gene. The ends were cut back, 1 base at V and 8 bases at J, with 20 bases in the middle. The CDR3 coding sequence is TGTGCCAGCAGTTTATTAACAGGAGGGCAATTGGACGGCTACACCTTC. This gives the protein CASSLLTGGQLDGYTF.

The genes are TRBV6-6 and TRBJ1-5; D possibly corresponds to TRBD1 (5 bases). Germline V gives CDR1 MNHNY, CDR2 SVGAGI (reference sequence). This CDR3 is built from 13 residues. V was shortened by 2 bases and J by 6 bases, with 8 bases between the two germline ends. CDR3 coding DNA: TGTGCCAGCAGTTACATGGGGACTCAGCCCCAGCATTTT. Protein: CASSYMGTQPQHF.

V and J are TRBV5-7 and TRBJ2-5; 10 positions agree with TRBD2. TRBV5-7 is treated as an ORF (open reading frame) with a function not yet certain. This CDR3 is 15 amino acids long. V trimming: 0 bases; J trimming: 4 bases; junction bases outside the gene matches: 3. Here the CDR3 DNA reads TGTGCCAGCAGCTTGGGGGGACTAGCGATAGAGACCCAGTACTTC. The encoded protein is CASSLGGLAIETQYF.

The chain joins TRBV19 to TRBJ2-7, with a tentative D call TRBD2 (5 bases). Germline CDR1 reads LNHDA; CDR2 reads SQIVND (reference sequence). The CDR3 is 14 residues long. Trimming shortened V by 5 bases and J by 6 bases, and 17 bases separated the two germline ends. The CDR3 sequence is CASSFGSLSGEQYF. The CDR3, as DNA: TGTGCCAGTAGTTTTGGGAGCTTGAGCGGCGAGCAGTACTTC.

The V gene is TRBV19, the J gene TRBJ1-5; 10 bases align to TRBD1. J was trimmed by 9 bases and V by 1 base; bases with no gene match: 6. CDR3 length: 15 amino acids. Germline V CDR1 and CDR2: LNHDA, SQIVND (reference sequence). The CDR3 loop reads CASSIGRTGGGPQHF. DNA of the CDR3: TGTGCCAGTAGTATAGGCCGGACAGGGGGAGGGCCCCAGCATTTT. Variable domain in full (rest from reference TRBV19 and TRBJ1-5): DGGITQSPKYLFRKEGQNVTLSCEQNLNHDAMYWYRQDPGQGLRLIYYSQIVNDFQKGDIAEGYSVSREKKESFPLTVTSAQKNPTAFYLCASSIGRTGGGPQHFGDGTRLSIL.

The chain couples TRBV5-8 to TRBJ2-4; 15 bases fit TRBD2. The CDR3 runs to 19 residues. Unmatched junction bases numbered 5, after V lost 0 bases and J lost 1 base. Germline loops: CDR1 SGHTS, CDR2 YDEGEE. DNA of the CDR3: TGTGCCAGCAGCTTGGGGACTAGCGGGAGGGCCGGGGCCAAAAACATTCAGTACTTC. It yields the protein CASSLGTSGRAGAKNIQYF.

This clone showed up just once. This chain joins TRBV5-1 and TRBJ2-1, with TRBD1 matching over 10 bases. This CDR3 spans 17 amino acids. After removal of 6 bases from V and 8 bases from J, the junction contained 17 bases not matched to a gene. The germline V gene encodes CDR1 SGHRS and CDR2 YFSETQ. This CDR3 is CASTLTGTGVPVDEQFF. In DNA form, the CDR3 reads TGCGCCAGCACCCTTACCGGGACAGGGGTTCCTGTCGATGAGCAGTTCTTC.

The chain joins TRBV5-4 to TRBJ1-2, with D maybe TRBD1 (5 bases). Germline loops: CDR1 SGHNT, CDR2 YYREEE (reference sequence). V lost 4 bases and J 8 bases, leaving 18 bases between the germline ends. The CDR3 runs 14 residues. In nucleotides, the CDR3 is TGTGCCAGCAGCCAAGACGGGGGTATGATCGGCTACACCTTC. It is translated as CASSQDGGMIGYTF.

The chain combines TRBV5-1 with TRBJ2-7, with TRBD2 matching 8 bases. In germline, CDR1 is SGHRS, CDR2 YFSETQ. This CDR3 spans 15 amino acids. Trimming removed 5 bases from V and 1 base from J; junction bases left unmatched: 8. DNA of the CDR3: TGCGCCAGCAGTTTAGCGGGATCCTTATCCTACGAGCAGTACTTC. Protein sequence: CASSLAGSLSYEQYF.

This clone was seen a few times. The chain is built from TRBV7-9 and TRBJ2-3, with D tentatively TRBD1 (5 bases). Germline V lookup: CDR1 SEHNR, CDR2 FQNEAQ (reference sequence). V lost 4 bases to trimming and J lost 0 bases, with 8 bases between them. This CDR3 contains 14 residues. Here the CDR3 DNA reads TGTGCCAGCAGCTCGACAGCAAGCACAGATACGCAGTATTTT. Its protein is CASSSTASTDTQYF.

The chain joins TRBV28 to TRBJ2-3; D is tentatively TRBD1 or TRBD2 (6 bases each). CDR3 size: 14 residues. Trimming stripped 8 bases from V and 6 bases from J, with 18 bases between. The germline gives CDR1 MDHEN, CDR2 SYDVKM. CDR3 sequence (DNA): TGTGCCAGCTCTTCGCGGGACATAGGGGATACGCAGTATTTT. Amino acid sequence: CASSSRDIGDTQYF. Full variable domain (outside the CDR3, taken from reference TRBV28 and TRBJ2-3): DVKVTQSSRYLVKRTGEKVFLECVQDMDHENMFWYRQDPGLGLRLIYFSYDVKMKEKGDIPEGYSVSREKKERFSLILESASTNQTSMYLCASSSRDIGDTQYFGPGTRLTVL.

The chain links TRBV2 to TRBJ1-3; 7 nucleotides align to TRBD1. Trimming took 7 bases from V and 1 from J; bases not matched to a gene: 7. CDR3 length: 15 amino acids. In germline, CDR1 is SNHLY, CDR2 FYNNEI. The CDR3 sequence: CASTRDSRSGNTIYF. The DNA for the CDR3 is TGTGCCAGCACCAGGGACAGCCGATCTGGAAACACCATATATTTT.

CDR3 sequence: CASSFSVSNEQFF. The CDR3 nucleotides read TGTGCCAGCAGTTTTTCGGTTTCCAATGAGCAGTTCTTC. The chain has TRBV28 and TRBJ2-1; D not certain. The CDR3 extends over 13 amino acids. Germline values: CDR1 MDHEN, CDR2 SYDVKM. V was trimmed by 3 bases and J by 6 bases, leaving 9 bases between them. Looking up the rest from reference TRBV28 and TRBJ2-1 gives the full variable domain: DVKVTQSSRYLVKRTGEKVFLECVQDMDHENMFWYRQDPGLGLRLIYFSYDVKMKEKGDIPEGYSVSREKKERFSLILESASTNQTSMYLCASSFSVSNEQFFGPGTRLTVL.

The genes are TRBV5-1 and TRBJ1-5; no clear D gene. The CDR3 is 15 amino acids. Per germline, CDR1 SGHRS and CDR2 YFSETQ. Trimming took 1 base from V and 3 from J, leaving 11 bases between them. DNA of the CDR3: TGCGCCAGCAGCTTGAGTCCTCAGACCAATCAGCCCCAGCATTTT. It is translated as CASSLSPQTNQPQHF.

V usage is TRBV5-1 and J usage is TRBJ2-5; 7 bases fit TRBD2. The J call may be incorrect, as the DNA end agrees better with TRBJ2-7. The CDR3 has 16 amino acids. The germline V gene has CDR1 SGHRS and CDR2 YFSETQ. The CDR3 DNA reads TGCGCCAGCAGCTTGGCCTCCGGGAGGACCTCGCTCGAGCAGTACTTC. It yields the protein CASSLASGRTSLEQYF.